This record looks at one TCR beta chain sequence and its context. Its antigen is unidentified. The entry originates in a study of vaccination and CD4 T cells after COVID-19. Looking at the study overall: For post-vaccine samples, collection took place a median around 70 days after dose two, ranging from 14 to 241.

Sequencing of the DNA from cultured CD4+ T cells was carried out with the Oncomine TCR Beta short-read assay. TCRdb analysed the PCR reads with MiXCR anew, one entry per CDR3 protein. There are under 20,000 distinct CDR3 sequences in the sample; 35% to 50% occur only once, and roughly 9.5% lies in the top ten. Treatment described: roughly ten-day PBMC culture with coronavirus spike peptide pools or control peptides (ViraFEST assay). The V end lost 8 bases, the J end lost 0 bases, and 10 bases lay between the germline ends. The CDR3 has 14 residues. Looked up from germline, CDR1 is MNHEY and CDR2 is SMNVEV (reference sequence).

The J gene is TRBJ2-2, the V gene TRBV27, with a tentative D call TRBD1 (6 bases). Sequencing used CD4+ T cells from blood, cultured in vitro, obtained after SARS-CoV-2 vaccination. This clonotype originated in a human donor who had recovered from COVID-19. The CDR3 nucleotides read TGTGCCAGCCAGTACAGGGCGAACACCGGGGAGCTGTTTTTT. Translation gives CASQYRANTGELFF.